This T cell receptor beta chain stems from a study of breast tumors, draining lymph nodes, adjacent tissues. Study-level findings and limits: Luminal-like breast cancer showed significantly greater tumor-nontumor repertoire similarity than basal-like breast cancer did. Tumor TCR diversity was below lymph nodes but above nontumor tissue. Data fit most tumor T cells coming from lymph node, expanding in tumor. Tumor T cell lymph node origin was a supported hypothesis, not proven.

This clonotype has at least ten counts. Its antigen is not known. The lymph nodes were axillary draining lymph nodes from breast cancer patients. TCRdb passed the multiplex PCR reads through MiXCR, listing each CDR3 protein once. The sample shows around 120,000 distinct CDR3 sequences, approximately 20% of them seen only once. V lost 4 bases and J lost 5, with 21 bases in between. The CDR3 runs 16 residues. From germline, CDR1 is SGHNT and CDR2 YYREEE (reference sequence). This chain connects TRBV5-4 to TRBJ2-5; D is perhaps TRBD2 (5 bases). The source material was axillary lymph node tissue. This TCR was sampled from a female donor with breast cancer. Some clones in this sample may be carry-over from other donors' samples. The CDR3 reads CASSSRVAGSGETQYF. The CDR3 nucleotides read TGTGCCAGCAGCAGCCGGGTGGCTGGGTCGGGGGAGACCCAGTACTTC.